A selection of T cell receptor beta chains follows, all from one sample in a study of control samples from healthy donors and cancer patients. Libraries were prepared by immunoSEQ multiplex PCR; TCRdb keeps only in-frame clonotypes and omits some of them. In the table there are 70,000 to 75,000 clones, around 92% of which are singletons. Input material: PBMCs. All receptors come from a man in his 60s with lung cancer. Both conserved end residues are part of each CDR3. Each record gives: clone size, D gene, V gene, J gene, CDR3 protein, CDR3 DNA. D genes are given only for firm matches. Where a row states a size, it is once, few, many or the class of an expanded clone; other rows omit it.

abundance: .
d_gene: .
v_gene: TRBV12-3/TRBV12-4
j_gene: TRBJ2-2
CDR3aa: CASSLTPTGELFF
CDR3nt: TGTGCCAGCAGTTTAACCCCCACCGGGGAGCTGTTTTTT

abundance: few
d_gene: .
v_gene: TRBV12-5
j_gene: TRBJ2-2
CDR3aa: CASGLVMDGRLHTGELFF
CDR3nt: TGTGCTAGTGGTTTGGTAATGGACGGGAGACTCCACACCGGGGAGCTGTTTTTT

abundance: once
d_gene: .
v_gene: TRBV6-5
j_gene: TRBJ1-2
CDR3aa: CASSPRGDVDGYTF
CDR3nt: TGTGCCAGCAGTCCTCGGGGAGACGTGGATGGCTACACCTTC

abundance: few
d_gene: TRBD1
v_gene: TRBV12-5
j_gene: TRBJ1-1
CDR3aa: CASGLVKDGQGVSMNTEAFF
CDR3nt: TGTGCTAGTGGTTTGGTAAAGGACGGACAGGGGGTCTCGATGAACACTGAAGCTTTCTTT

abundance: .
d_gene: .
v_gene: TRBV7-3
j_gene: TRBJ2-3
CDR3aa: CASSSKRGPGDTQYF
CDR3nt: TGTGCCAGCAGCTCTAAGAGGGGCCCTGGAGATACGCAGTATTTT

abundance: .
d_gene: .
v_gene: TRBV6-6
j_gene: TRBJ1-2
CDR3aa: CASKLGEYGYTF
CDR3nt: TGTGCCAGCAAGTTGGGCGAATATGGCTACACCTTC

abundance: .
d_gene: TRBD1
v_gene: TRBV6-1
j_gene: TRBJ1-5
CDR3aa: CASSEDIGGSQPQHF
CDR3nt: TGTGCCAGCAGTGAAGATATAGGGGGCAGTCAGCCCCAGCATTTT

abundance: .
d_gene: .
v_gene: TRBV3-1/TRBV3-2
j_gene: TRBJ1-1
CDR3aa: CASSPGILTTEAFF
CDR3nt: TGTGCCAGCAGCCCAGGAATTCTTACCACTGAAGCTTTCTTT

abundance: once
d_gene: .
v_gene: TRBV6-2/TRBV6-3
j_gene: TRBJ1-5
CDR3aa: CASSYEGPSRGANQPQHF
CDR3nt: TGTGCCAGCAGTTACGAAGGACCTTCGAGGGGAGCTAATCAGCCCCAGCATTTT

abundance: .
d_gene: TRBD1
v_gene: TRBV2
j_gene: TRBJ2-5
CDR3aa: CATTTRDRQETQYF
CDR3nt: TGTGCCACCACCACCCGGGACAGGCAAGAGACCCAGTACTTC

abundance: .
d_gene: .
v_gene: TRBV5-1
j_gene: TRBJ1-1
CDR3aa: CASSLGGGGGTEAFF
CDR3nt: TGCGCCAGCAGCTTGGGGGGCGGTGGGGGCACTGAAGCTTTCTTT

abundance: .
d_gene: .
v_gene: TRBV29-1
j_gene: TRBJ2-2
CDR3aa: CSVVGAGNTGELFF
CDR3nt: TGCAGCGTTGTGGGGGCAGGGAACACCGGGGAGCTGTTTTTT

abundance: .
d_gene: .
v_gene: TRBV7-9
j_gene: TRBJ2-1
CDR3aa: CASSLTAVLNNEQFF
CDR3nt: TGTGCCAGCAGCTTAACGGCGGTGCTGAACAATGAGCAGTTCTTC

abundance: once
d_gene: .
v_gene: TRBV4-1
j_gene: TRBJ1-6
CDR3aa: CASSQGGGSYNSPLHF
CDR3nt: TGCGCCAGCAGCCAAGGTGGGGGCTCCTATAATTCACCCCTCCACTTT

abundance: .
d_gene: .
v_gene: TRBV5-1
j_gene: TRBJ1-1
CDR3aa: CASSLAKGLNTEAFF
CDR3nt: TGCGCCAGCAGCTTGGCCAAGGGGCTGAACACTGAAGCTTTCTTT

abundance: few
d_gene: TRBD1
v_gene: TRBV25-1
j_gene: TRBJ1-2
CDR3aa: CASSEDGRGPGGYTF
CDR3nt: TGTGCCAGCAGTGAAGATGGCAGGGGGCCCGGCGGCTACACCTTC

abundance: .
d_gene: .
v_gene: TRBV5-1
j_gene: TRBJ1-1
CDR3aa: CASSSPGITEAFF
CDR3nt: TGCGCCAGCAGCTCCCCAGGCATCACTGAAGCTTTCTTT

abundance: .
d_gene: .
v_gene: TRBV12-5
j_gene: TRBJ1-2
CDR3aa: CASGFESANYGYTF
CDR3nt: TGTGCTAGTGGTTTTGAGAGCGCTAACTATGGCTACACCTTC

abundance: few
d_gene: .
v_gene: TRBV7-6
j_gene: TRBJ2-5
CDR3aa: CASGRGHQETQYF
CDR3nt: TGTGCCAGCGGCCGGGGCCACCAGGAGACCCAGTACTTC

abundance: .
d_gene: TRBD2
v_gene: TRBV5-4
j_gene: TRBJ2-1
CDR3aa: CASSTDPVAGPFF
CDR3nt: TGTGCCAGCAGCACGGATCCGGTAGCGGGGCCGTTCTTC

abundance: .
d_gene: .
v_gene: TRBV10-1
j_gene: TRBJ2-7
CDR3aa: CASAAGARREQYF
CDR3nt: TGCGCCAGCGCGGCAGGAGCACGGCGCGAGCAGTACTTC

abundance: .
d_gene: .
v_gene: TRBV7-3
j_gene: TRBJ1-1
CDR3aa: CASRLTVNTEAFF
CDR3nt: TGTGCCAGCAGATTGACAGTGAACACTGAAGCTTTCTTT

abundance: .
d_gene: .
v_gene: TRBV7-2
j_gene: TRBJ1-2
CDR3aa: CASSLVTIGLGRNYGYTF
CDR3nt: TGTGCCAGCAGCTTAGTTACGATCGGGCTGGGACGTAACTATGGCTACACCTTC

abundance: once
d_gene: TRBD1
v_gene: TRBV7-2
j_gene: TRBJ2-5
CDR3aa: CASSLLTGTAQETQYF
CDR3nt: TGTGCCAGCAGCCTCCTCACCGGGACAGCTCAAGAGACCCAGTACTTC

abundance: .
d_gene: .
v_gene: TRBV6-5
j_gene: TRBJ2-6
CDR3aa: CASSYQGSGANVLTF
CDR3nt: TGTGCCAGCAGTTATCAGGGTTCTGGGGCCAACGTCCTGACTTTC

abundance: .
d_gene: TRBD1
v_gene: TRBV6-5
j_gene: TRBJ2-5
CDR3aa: CASRPTGTGKSQYF
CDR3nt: TGTGCCAGCAGACCGACCGGGACAGGGAAGTCCCAGTACTTC

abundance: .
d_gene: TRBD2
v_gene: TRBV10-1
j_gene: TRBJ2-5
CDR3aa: CASSSGGSQETQYF
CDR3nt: TGCGCCAGCAGTAGCGGGGGATCACAAGAGACCCAGTACTTC

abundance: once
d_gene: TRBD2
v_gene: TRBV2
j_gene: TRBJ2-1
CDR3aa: CASTRSSGGWNEQFF
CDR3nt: TGTGCCAGCACGAGATCTAGCGGGGGTTGGAATGAGCAGTTCTTC

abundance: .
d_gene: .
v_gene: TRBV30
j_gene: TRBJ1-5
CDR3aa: CACSARGPSSMEPQHF
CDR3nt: TGTGCCTGCTCCGCACGCGGGCCGTCATCCATGGAGCCCCAGCATTTT

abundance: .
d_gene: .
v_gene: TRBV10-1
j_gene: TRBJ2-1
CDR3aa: CASSEEGGGAYNEQFF
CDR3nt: TGCGCCAGCAGTGAGGAAGGCGGGGGCGCCTACAATGAGCAGTTCTTC

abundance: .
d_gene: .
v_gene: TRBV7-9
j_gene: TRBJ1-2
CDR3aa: CASSARLSGTMIDGYTF
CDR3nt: TGTGCCAGCAGCGCAAGACTCTCCGGGACAATGATCGATGGCTACACCTTC

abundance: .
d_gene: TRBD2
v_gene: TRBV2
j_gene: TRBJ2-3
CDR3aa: CASRIYLDSGGGTDTQYF
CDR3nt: TGTGCCAGCAGAATATACCTCGATAGCGGGGGGGGCACAGATACGCAGTATTTT

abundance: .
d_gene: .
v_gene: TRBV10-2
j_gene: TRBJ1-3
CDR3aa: CASNPTRPYSGNTIYF
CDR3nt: TGCGCCAGCAATCCGACACGGCCTTACTCTGGAAACACCATATATTTT

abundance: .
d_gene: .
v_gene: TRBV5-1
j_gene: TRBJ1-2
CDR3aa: CASSLVGSNYGYTF
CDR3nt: TGCGCCAGCAGCTTGGTCGGGAGTAACTATGGCTACACCTTC

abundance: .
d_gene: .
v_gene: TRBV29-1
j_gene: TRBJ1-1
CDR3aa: CSVIGGRGSEAFF
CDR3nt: TGCAGCGTCATCGGGGGTAGGGGATCTGAAGCTTTCTTT

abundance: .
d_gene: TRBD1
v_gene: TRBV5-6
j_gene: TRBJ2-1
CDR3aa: CASSLKGQQFYNEQFF
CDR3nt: TGTGCCAGCAGCTTGAAGGGACAGCAATTCTACAATGAGCAGTTCTTC

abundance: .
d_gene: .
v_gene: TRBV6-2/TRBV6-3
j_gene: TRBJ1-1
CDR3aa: CASSSFLASEAFF
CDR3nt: TGTGCCAGCAGTTCCTTTTTAGCGTCTGAAGCTTTCTTT

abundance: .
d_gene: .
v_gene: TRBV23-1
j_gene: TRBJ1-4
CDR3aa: CASSQSRQGHSHEKLFF
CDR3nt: TGCGCCAGCAGTCAATCACGCCAGGGTCATTCTCATGAAAAACTGTTTTTT

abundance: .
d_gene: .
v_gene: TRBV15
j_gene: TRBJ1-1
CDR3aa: CATSRDLGSTNTEAFF
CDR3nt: TGTGCCACCAGCAGAGATCTCGGCAGCACGAACACTGAAGCTTTCTTT

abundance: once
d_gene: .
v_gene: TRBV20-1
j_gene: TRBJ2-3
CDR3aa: CSAQGTDTQYF
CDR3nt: TGCAGTGCTCAGGGCACAGATACGCAGTATTTT

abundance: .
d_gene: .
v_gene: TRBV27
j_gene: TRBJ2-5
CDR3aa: CASSLSAEYQETQYF
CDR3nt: TGTGCCAGCAGTTTATCAGCAGAGTACCAAGAGACCCAGTACTTC

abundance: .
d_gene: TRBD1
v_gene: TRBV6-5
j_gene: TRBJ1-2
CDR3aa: CASTSQTGGYGYTF
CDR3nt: TGTGCCAGCACTAGTCAAACAGGGGGCTATGGCTACACCTTC

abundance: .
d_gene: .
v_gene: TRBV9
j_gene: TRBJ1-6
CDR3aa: CASSPQGHLGNSPLHF
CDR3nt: TGTGCCAGCAGCCCCCAGGGGCATTTAGGGAATTCACCCCTCCACTTT

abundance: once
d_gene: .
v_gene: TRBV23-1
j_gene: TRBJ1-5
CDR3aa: CASSQSRHGPDSNQPQHF
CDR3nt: TGCGCCAGCAGTCAATCGAGGCACGGACCCGACAGCAATCAGCCCCAGCATTTT

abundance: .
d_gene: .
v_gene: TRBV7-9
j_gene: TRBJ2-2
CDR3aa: CASSPGQYTGELFF
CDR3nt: TGTGCCAGCAGTCCAGGACAGTACACCGGGGAGCTGTTTTTT

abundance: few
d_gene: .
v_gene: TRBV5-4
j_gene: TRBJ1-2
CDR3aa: CASSRRGRTYGYTF
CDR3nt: TGTGCCAGCAGCCGCCGGGGCCGAACCTATGGCTACACCTTC

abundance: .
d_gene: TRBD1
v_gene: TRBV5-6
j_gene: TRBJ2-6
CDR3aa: CASSYDTGAGANVLTF
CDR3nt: TGTGCCAGCAGCTACGATACAGGGGCTGGGGCCAACGTCCTGACTTTC

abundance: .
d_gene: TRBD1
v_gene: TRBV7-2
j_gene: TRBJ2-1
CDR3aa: CASSFSLDRATYNEQFF
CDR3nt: TGTGCCAGCAGTTTTTCGTTGGACAGGGCGACATACAATGAGCAGTTCTTC

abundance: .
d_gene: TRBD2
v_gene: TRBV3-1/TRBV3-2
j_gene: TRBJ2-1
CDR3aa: CARSGGVGGGNEQFF
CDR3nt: TGTGCCCGCAGCGGGGGGGTAGGAGGGGGCAATGAGCAGTTCTTC

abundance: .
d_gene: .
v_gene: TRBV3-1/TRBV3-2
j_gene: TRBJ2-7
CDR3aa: CASSQAPGGASYEQYF
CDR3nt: TGTGCCAGCAGCCAAGCCCCCGGTGGGGCCTCCTACGAGCAGTACTTC

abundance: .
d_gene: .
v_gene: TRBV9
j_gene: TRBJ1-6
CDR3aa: CASSVVGDSPLHF
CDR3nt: TGTGCCAGCAGCGTAGTCGGGGATTCACCCCTCCACTTT